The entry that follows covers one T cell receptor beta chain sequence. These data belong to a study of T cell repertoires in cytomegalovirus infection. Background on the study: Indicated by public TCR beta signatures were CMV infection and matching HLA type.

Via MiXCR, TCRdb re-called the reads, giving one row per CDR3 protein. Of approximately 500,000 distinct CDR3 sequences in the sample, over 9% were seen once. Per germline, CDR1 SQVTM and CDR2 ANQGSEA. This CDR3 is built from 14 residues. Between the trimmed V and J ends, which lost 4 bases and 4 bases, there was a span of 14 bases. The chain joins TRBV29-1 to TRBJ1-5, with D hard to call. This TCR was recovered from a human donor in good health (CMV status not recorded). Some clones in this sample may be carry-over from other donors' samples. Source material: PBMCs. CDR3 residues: CSVAEGRGNQPQHF. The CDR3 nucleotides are TGCAGCGTTGCGGAGGGTCGTGGAAATCAGCCCCAGCATTTT. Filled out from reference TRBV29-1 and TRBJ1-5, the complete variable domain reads SAVISQKPSRDICQRGTSLTIQCQVDSQVTMMFWYRQQPGQSLTLIATANQGSEATYESGFVIDKFPISRPNLTFSTLTVSNMSPEDSSIYLCSVAEGRGNQPQHFGDGTRLSIL.